This T cell receptor beta chain was sequenced in a study of blood T cell repertoires in COVID-19. The table came from immunoSEQ multiplex PCR; TCRdb's copy has only in-frame clones and leaves some out. The table includes about 49,000 clones, just over 90% detected once. Germline V lookup: CDR1 KGHSH, CDR2 LQKENI. This CDR3 comprises 12 residues. Trimming removed 6 bases at V and 4 bases at J, with 9 bases between. The sequencing input was peripheral blood. The chain couples TRBV18 to TRBJ1-2, with D unresolved. This receptor was obtained from a man in his 60s with COVID-19, enrolled during active disease. The CDR3 region has the DNA TGTGCCAGCTCCTCGGGAGTCTATGGCTACACCTTC. Residues: CASSSGVYGYTF.